The clone carrying this T cell receptor (beta chain) is a singleton in its sample. Authors' methods: Reference gene primer amplification yielded estimated nucleated cell counts. The repertoire was sequenced with immunoSEQ multiplex PCR; TCRdb's copy has only in-frame clones and lacks some. V, J and clone size are those of that table, while D and trimming were read from the DNA. The table lists over 80,000 clones, around 87% of them singletons, with 20% in the top ten. This entry is derived from a study of blood T cell repertoires in COVID-19. Across the whole study: Spain, Italy and the United States supplied samples that represented acute and convalescent COVID-19. T cells, B-cell-depleted T cells, or PBMCs provided the cDNA or gDNA that served as material.

CDR3 length equals 14 residues. Per the germline V gene, CDR1 is SQVTM and CDR2 is ANQGSEA. V gave up 4 bases and J gave up 1 base; unmatched junction bases: 1. The chain couples TRBV29-1 to TRBJ1-4, with TRBD1 identical over 9 bases. Material: peripheral blood. The clonotype originates from a human donor in a cohort sampled during active COVID-19. DNA for the CDR3: TGCAGCGTTGGGGGACAGGGAACTAATGAAAAACTGTTTTTT. It translates to CSVGGQGTNEKLFF.